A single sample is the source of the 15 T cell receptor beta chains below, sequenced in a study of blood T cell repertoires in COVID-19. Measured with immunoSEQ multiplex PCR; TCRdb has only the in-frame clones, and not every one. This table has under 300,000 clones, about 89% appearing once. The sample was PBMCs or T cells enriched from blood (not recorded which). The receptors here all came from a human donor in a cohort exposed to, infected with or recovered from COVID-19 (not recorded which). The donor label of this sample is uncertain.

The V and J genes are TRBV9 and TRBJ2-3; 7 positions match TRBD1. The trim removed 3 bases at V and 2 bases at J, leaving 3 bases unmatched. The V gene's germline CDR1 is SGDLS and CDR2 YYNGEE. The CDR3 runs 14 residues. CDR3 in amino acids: CASSGGTATDTQYF. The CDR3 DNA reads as TGTGCCAGCAGCGGGGGGACAGCCACAGATACGCAGTATTTT. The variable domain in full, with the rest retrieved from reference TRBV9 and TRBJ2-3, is DSGVTQTPKHLITATGQRVTLRCSPRSGDLSVYWYQQSLDQGLQFLIQYYNGEERAKGNILERFSAQQFPDLHSELNLSSLELGDSALYFCASSGGTATDTQYFGPGTRLTVL.

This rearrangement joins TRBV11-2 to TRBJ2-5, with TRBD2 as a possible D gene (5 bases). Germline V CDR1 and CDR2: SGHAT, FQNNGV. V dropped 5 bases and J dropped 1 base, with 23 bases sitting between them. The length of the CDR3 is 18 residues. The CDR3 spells CASSPLREAVKGQETQYF. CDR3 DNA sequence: TGTGCCAGCAGCCCTCTTAGGGAAGCGGTTAAAGGCCAAGAGACCCAGTACTTC. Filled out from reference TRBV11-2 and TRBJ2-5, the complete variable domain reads EAGVAQSPRYKIIEKRQSVAFWCNPISGHATLYWYQQILGQGPKLLIQFQNNGVVDDSQLPKDRFSAERLKGVDSTLKIQPAKLEDSAVYLCASSPLREAVKGQETQYFGPGTRLLVL.

For the CDR3, the DNA is TGCGCCAGCAGCTTGCGGACAGGGGGCTACAATGAGCAGTTCTTC. It specifies CASSLRTGGYNEQFF. J is TRBJ2-1 and V is TRBV5-1; TRBD1 matches at 10 bases. V shed 1 base and J 3 bases; nucleotides not matched to a gene: 1. Germline assignment: CDR1 SGHRS and CDR2 YFSETQ. This CDR3 comprises 15 residues.

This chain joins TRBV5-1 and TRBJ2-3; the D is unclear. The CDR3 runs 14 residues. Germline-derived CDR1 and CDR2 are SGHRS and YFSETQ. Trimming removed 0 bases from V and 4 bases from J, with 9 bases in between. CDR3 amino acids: CASSLAQVPDTQYF. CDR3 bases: TGCGCCAGCAGCTTGGCCCAGGTTCCAGATACGCAGTATTTT.

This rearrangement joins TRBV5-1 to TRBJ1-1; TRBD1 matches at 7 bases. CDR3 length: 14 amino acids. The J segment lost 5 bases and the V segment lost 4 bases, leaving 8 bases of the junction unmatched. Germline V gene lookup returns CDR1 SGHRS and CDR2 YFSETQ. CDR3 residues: CASSPTGVGTEAFF. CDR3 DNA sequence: TGCGCCAGCAGCCCAACAGGGGTAGGAACTGAAGCTTTCTTT.

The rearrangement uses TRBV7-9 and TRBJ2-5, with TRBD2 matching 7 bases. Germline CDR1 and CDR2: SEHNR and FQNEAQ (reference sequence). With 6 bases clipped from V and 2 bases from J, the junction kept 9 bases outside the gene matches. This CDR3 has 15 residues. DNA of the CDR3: TGTGCCAGCAGGAAGGGAGAGCGGGGTCAAGAGACCCAGTACTTC. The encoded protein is CASRKGERGQETQYF.

CDR3 coding DNA: TGTGCCAGCTCACCACCGTTAGGGACAGGGCACGAAAAACTGTTTTTT. As protein: CASSPPLGTGHEKLFF. The gene calls are TRBV18 and TRBJ1-4, with 9 positions matching TRBD1. Germline CDR1 and CDR2: KGHSH and LQKENI. CDR3 size: 16 residues. V shed 0 bases, J shed 8 bases, and the junction held 7 bases outside the gene matches. Combining the CDR3 with reference TRBV18 and TRBJ1-4 gives the whole variable domain NAGVMQNPRHLVRRRGQEARLRCSPMKGHSHVYWYRQLPEEGLKFMVYLQKENIIDESGMPKERFSAEFPKEGPSILRIQQVVRGDSAAYFCASSPPLGTGHEKLFFGSGTQLSVL.

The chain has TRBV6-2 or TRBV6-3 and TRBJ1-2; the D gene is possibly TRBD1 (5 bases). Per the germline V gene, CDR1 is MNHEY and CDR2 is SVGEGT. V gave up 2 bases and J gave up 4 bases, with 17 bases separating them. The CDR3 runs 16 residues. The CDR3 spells CASSYDGAINSYGYTF. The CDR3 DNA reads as TGTGCCAGCAGTTACGATGGGGCTATCAATAGCTATGGCTACACCTTC.

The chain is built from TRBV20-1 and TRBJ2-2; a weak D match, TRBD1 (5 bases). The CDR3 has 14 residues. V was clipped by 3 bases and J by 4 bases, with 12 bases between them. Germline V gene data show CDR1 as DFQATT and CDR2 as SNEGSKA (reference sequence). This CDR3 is CSASSEGVTGELFF. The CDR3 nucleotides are TGCAGTGCTAGTTCCGAAGGGGTCACCGGGGAGCTGTTTTTT.

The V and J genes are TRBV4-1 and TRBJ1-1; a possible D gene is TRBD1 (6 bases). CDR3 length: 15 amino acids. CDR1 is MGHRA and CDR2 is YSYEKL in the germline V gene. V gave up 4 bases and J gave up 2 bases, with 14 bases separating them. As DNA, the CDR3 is TGCGCCAGCAGCCTTCGACAGGTGCCCAACACTGAAGCTTTCTTT. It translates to CASSLRQVPNTEAFF.

CDR3 amino acids: CAWSGGFSTEAFF. The CDR3 coding sequence is TGTGCCTGGAGTGGAGGGTTTTCCACTGAAGCTTTCTTT. The rearrangement links TRBV30 to TRBJ1-1; no reliable D call. V was pared by 1 base and J by 4 bases, with 10 bases between. The CDR3 extends over 13 amino acids. Per the germline V gene, CDR1 is GTSNPN and CDR2 is SVGIG (reference sequence).

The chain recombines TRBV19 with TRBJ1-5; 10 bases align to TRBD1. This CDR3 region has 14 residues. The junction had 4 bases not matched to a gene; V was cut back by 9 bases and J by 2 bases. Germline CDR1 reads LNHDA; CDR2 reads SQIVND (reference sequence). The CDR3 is CASCGTGGNQPQHF. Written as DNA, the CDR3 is TGTGCCAGCTGCGGGACAGGGGGCAATCAGCCCCAGCATTTT.

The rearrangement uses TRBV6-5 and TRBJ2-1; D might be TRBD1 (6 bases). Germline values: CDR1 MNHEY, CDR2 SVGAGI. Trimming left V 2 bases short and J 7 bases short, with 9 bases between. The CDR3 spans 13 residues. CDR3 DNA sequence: TGTGCCAGCAGTTACCGTACAGGGAATGAGCAGTTCTTC. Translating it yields CASSYRTGNEQFF.

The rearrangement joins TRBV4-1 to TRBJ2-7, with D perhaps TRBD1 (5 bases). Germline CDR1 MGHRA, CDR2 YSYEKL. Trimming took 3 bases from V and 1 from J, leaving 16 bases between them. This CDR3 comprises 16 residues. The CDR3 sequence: CASSQNLGQGSYEQYF. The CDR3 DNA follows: TGCGCCAGCAGCCAGAACCTGGGCCAGGGTTCCTACGAGCAGTACTTC.

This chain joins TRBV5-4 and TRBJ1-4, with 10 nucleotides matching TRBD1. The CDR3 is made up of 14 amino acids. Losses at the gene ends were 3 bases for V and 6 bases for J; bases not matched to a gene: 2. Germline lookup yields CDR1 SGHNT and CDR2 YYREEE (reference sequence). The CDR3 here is CASSYGTGDEKLFF. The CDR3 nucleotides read TGTGCCAGCAGCTACGGGACAGGGGATGAAAAACTGTTTTTT.